The T cell receptor beta chain under discussion was sequenced for a study of cytomegalovirus exposure and HLA in healthy donors. Overall study: Most genotyped donors, roughly 80% of fewer than 400, had Caucasian-associated genetic ancestry. Study-wide findings and caveats: It was about 150 TCR beta chains that were listed as cytomegalovirus-associated. Researchers reported that a few CMV-associated chains were confirmed in vitro as CMV antigen-specific.

At sampling all donors were nominally healthy, likely with unrecorded immune exposures. Details on this clone: Its specificity is unknown.

Primers: 60 Vbeta forward and 13 Jbeta reverse. Profiling relied on immunoSEQ multiplex PCR, and the TCRdb table lists in-frame clones only, not all of them. The data hold roughly 97,000 clones, with roughly a tenth observed a single time. CDR1 SEHNR and CDR2 FQNEAQ come from the germline V gene (reference sequence). This CDR3 is 16 amino acids long. V was clipped by 5 bases and J by 2 bases; unmatched bases: 8. The clonotype originates from a man between 35 and 55 years old in good health and CMV-seropositive. What was sequenced was PBMCs. The chain couples TRBV7-9 to TRBJ1-3, with 8 nucleotides matching TRBD1. CDR3 sequence: CASSDSDREAGNTIYF. The CDR3 bases are TGTGCCAGCAGCGACTCGGACAGGGAAGCTGGAAACACCATATATTTT.